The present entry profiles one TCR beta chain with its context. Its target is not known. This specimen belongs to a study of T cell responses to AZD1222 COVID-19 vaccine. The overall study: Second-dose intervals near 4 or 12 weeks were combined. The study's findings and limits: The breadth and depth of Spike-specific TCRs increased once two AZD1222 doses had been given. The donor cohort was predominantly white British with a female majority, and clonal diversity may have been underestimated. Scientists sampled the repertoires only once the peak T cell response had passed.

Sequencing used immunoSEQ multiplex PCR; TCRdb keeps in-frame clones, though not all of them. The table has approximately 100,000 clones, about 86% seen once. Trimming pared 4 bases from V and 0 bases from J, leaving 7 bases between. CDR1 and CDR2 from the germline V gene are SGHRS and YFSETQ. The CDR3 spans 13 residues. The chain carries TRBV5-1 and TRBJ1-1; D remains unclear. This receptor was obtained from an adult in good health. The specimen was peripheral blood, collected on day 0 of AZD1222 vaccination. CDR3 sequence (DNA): TGCGCCAGCAGCCCACAGATGAACACTGAAGCTTTCTTT. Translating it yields CASSPQMNTEAFF.